A selection of T cell receptor beta chains follows, all from one sample in a study of blood T cell repertoires in COVID-19. Some clones are missing from TCRdb's copy, which holds only in-frame ones; the method was immunoSEQ multiplex PCR. The sample holds around 68,000 clones, under 95% seen once. Sequencing input: peripheral blood. The receptors shown here come from a man in his 70s with active COVID-19. The CDR3 runs from the conserved cysteine through the conserved F or W. A D gene is named only where the DNA matches it firmly. Rows may omit the clone size; those that give it use once, few, many or a size class.

TRBJ2-1	-	TRBV5-8	TRBD2	TGTGCCAGCAGCTTGGGGGGACTAGTGGCTGAGCAGTTCTTC	CASSLGGLVAEQFF
TRBJ1-3	-	TRBV6-5	-	TGTGCCTGCATCGGACAGTTTGATCCCGGAAACACCATATATTTT	CACIGQFDPGNTIYF
TRBJ2-7	-	TRBV20-1	-	TGCAGTGCTAGTGTGCCGGGACAAGAATACGAGCAGTACTTC	CSASVPGQEYEQYF
TRBJ1-1	-	TRBV10-3	-	TGTGCCATCAGGGGCGGGATGAACACTGAAGCTTTCTTT	CAIRGGMNTEAFF
TRBJ2-2	-	TRBV5-1	TRBD2	TGCGCCAGCAGCTTGCAAACTAGCGGGGGCACCGGGGAGCTGTTTTTT	CASSLQTSGGTGELFF
TRBJ1-1	-	TRBV5-1	-	TGCGCCAGCAGCTTGCGGGGAACTGGGTGGAACACTGAAGCTTTCTTT	CASSLRGTGWNTEAFF
TRBJ1-6	-	TRBV10-3	-	TGTGCCATCAGTGGGCATCAGGGTGGGGTTAATTCACCCCTCCACTTT	CAISGHQGGVNSPLHF
TRBJ2-2	-	TRBV7-9	-	TGTGCCAGCAGCAATAGCGGTGGGGTCACCGGGGAGCTGTTTTTT	CASSNSGGVTGELFF
TRBJ2-5	-	TRBV7-9	TRBD1	TGTGCCAGCAGCCCGAATCAGGGGGCGCGGGTAGAGACCCAGTACTTC	CASSPNQGARVETQYF
TRBJ1-2	-	TRBV6-6	-	TGTGCCAGCAGGTCCCCAGGGAACAACTATGGCTACACCTTC	CASRSPGNNYGYTF
TRBJ2-3	-	TRBV6-6	-	TGTGCCCTTAGACTAGATTTAAGCACAGATACGCAGTATTTT	CALRLDLSTDTQYF
TRBJ2-4	-	TRBV7-6	-	TGTGCCAGCAGCGTTGACAGTTCCAAAAACATTCAGTACTTC	CASSVDSSKNIQYF
TRBJ2-3	-	TRBV5-1	-	TGCGCCAGCAGCTTGGGAGGCCAGTCCGATACGCAGTATTTT	CASSLGGQSDTQYF
TRBJ1-4	-	TRBV11-3	-	TGTGCCAGCAGCTTCAGGGTTTCAACTAATGAAAAACTGTTTTTT	CASSFRVSTNEKLFF
TRBJ1-1	-	TRBV10-3	-	TGTGCCATCAGCTACAGGAACACTGAAGCTTTCTTT	CAISYRNTEAFF
TRBJ1-5	-	TRBV19	TRBD1	TGTGCCAGTAGTGTGACAGGGGGTCCTCAGCCCCAGCATTTT	CASSVTGGPQPQHF
TRBJ2-3	-	TRBV5-4	-	TGTGCCAGCAGCTTGGCGGGGTACTCTAGCACAGATACGCAGTATTTT	CASSLAGYSSTDTQYF
TRBJ1-2	-	TRBV6-6	-	TGTGCCAGCAGGTCCAGGTCTTCGGGGGGCTACACCTTC	CASRSRSSGGYTF
TRBJ2-3	-	TRBV6-2/TRBV6-3	TRBD2	TGTGCCAGCAGTTACACACCCCCAGGCGATAGCGGGGGGGCCACAGATACGCAGTATTTT	CASSYTPPGDSGGATDTQYF
TRBJ2-1	-	TRBV9	TRBD1	TGTGCCAGCAGCGGTGGACAGGGGGCGAAGTTGCAGTTCTTC	CASSGGQGAKLQFF
TRBJ1-3	once	TRBV5-1	-	TGCGCCAGCAGCAGCGCGGGCTCTGGAAACACCATATATTTT	CASSSAGSGNTIYF
TRBJ2-5	-	TRBV5-5	TRBD1	TGTGCCAGCAGCTCTCACCAAAGGACAGGGGTTCGTCAAGAGACCCAGTACTTC	CASSSHQRTGVRQETQYF
TRBJ1-4	-	TRBV6-5	-	TGTGCCAGCAGTTCTGGACTGATTGAAAAACTGTTTTTT	CASSSGLIEKLFF
TRBJ2-3	-	TRBV5-4	-	TGTGCCAGCAGCCAGGGCGGAGGGATCACAGATACGCAGTATTTT	CASSQGGGITDTQYF
TRBJ1-2	-	TRBV5-1	TRBD1	TGCGCCAGCAGCTTGAGCCGGATCGGGACAGGGGTAATCAATGGCTACACCTTC	CASSLSRIGTGVINGYTF
TRBJ2-1	-	TRBV5-1	-	TGCGCCAGCAGCCTGGGTATCAATGAGCAGTTCTTC	CASSLGINEQFF
TRBJ2-1	-	TRBV11-2	TRBD2	TGTGCCAGCAGCTTAGTCGCGGGGGTAGGGAATGAGCAGTTCTTC	CASSLVAGVGNEQFF
TRBJ2-1	-	TRBV25-1	TRBD2	TGTGCCAGCAGTGACTGGGGACTAGCGGGGGGCGAGCAGTTCTTC	CASSDWGLAGGEQFF
TRBJ1-3	-	TRBV6-5	-	TGTGCCAGCATGCGGGGCTCTGGAAACACCATATATTTT	CASMRGSGNTIYF
TRBJ1-6	-	TRBV5-1	-	TGCGCCAGCAGCAAAGAAGGACAGAAAAATTCACCCCTCCACTTT	CASSKEGQKNSPLHF
TRBJ2-2	-	TRBV19	-	TGTGCCAGTACCCAAATGACAGGCTTGAACACCGGGGAGCTGTTTTTT	CASTQMTGLNTGELFF
TRBJ2-7	-	TRBV6-2/TRBV6-3	TRBD1	TGTGCCAGCAGTTGGGCGGTGACAGGGGTCTCCTACGAGCAGTACTTC	CASSWAVTGVSYEQYF
TRBJ2-5	-	TRBV19	-	TGTGCCAGTTCGACGAGCCAGGCTGGTGAGACCCAGTACTTC	CASSTSQAGETQYF
TRBJ2-3	-	TRBV19	TRBD2	TGTGCCAGTAGAGCCGGGACTAGCGGTACAGATACGCAGTATTTT	CASRAGTSGTDTQYF
TRBJ2-2	-	TRBV7-3	-	TGTGCCAGCAGCTCGCGGGACGGCAGAAACACCGGGGAGCTGTTTTTT	CASSSRDGRNTGELFF
TRBJ2-1	-	TRBV29-1	TRBD1	TGCAGCGTGGCTGTAGCAACAGGGGCTTTACATGAGCAGTTCTTC	CSVAVATGALHEQFF
TRBJ2-1	-	TRBV19	TRBD1	TGTGCCAGTAGCCGACAGGGGATCCCCAGTGAGCAGTTCTTC	CASSRQGIPSEQFF
TRBJ2-4	-	TRBV6-6	TRBD1	TGTGCCAGCAGTCCGGGACAGGGGGCAGACATTCAGTACTTC	CASSPGQGADIQYF
TRBJ2-1	-	TRBV5-4	TRBD2	TGTGCCAGCAGCCCGGGACTAGCGGGGGGACGGTCCTACAATGAGCAGTTCTTC	CASSPGLAGGRSYNEQFF
TRBJ2-7	-	TRBV7-9	-	TGTGCCAGCAGCTTCAACTACGAGCAGTACTTC	CASSFNYEQYF
TRBJ2-7	-	TRBV11-3	-	TGTGCCAGCAGCTTATTCGGCCAACGGAGCGACGAGCAGTACTTC	CASSLFGQRSDEQYF
TRBJ1-2	-	TRBV9	-	TGTGCCAGCAGCGTAGATCCAGGGAACTATGGCTACACCTTC	CASSVDPGNYGYTF